Below, 10 T cell receptor beta chains from the same sample are listed, as sequenced in a study of early T cells in non-severe SARS-CoV-2 infection. A single record per CDR3 protein comes from TCRdb applying MiXCR to the 5' RACE reads. Found here are tens of thousands of distinct CDR3 sequences, more than 10% of them singletons; the top ten hold roughly 1.2%. Specimen: whole blood, collected at baseline. The receptors shown here come from an adult who was a healthcare worker with PCR-confirmed SARS-CoV-2 infection or an uninfected control (not recorded which). The donor label of this sample is uncertain.

In this sample, this clonotype turned up many times. The chain combines TRBV9 with TRBJ2-5; D is unclear. Trimming left V 0 bases short and J 2 bases short, with 11 bases between. The CDR3 has 15 residues. Germline V CDR1 and CDR2: SGDLS, YYNGEE. The CDR3 DNA follows: TGTGCCAGCAGCGTAGGTCCAGTGTCGCAAGAGACCCAGTACTTC. It specifies CASSVGPVSQETQYF. Together with reference TRBV9 and TRBJ2-5, the CDR3 gives the full variable domain: DSGVTQTPKHLITATGQRVTLRCSPRSGDLSVYWYQQSLDQGLQFLIQYYNGEERAKGNILERFSAQQFPDLHSELNLSSLELGDSALYFCASSVGPVSQETQYFGPGTRLLVL.

At least ten counts were recorded for this clonotype. The chain recombines TRBV2 with TRBJ1-5; no definite D call. Germline V gives CDR1 SNHLY, CDR2 FYNNEI. This CDR3 has 14 amino acids. V lost 4 bases to trimming and J lost 1 base, with 8 bases between them. This chain's CDR3 is CASSAGKSNQPQHF. CDR3 DNA sequence: TGTGCCAGCAGTGCCGGAAAAAGCAATCAGCCCCAGCATTTT.

This clonotype showed up just a few times. The chain uses TRBV7-7 and TRBJ2-5; the D is unclear. CDR3 length: 13 amino acids. Between the trimmed V and J ends, which lost 1 base and 2 bases, there was a span of 5 bases. The germline gives CDR1 SSHAT, CDR2 FNYEAQ (reference sequence). CDR3 coding DNA: TGTGCCAGCAGCTTAGTATATCAAGAGACCCAGTACTTC. It encodes CASSLVYQETQYF.

The chain combines TRBV7-2 with TRBJ1-5, with 9 bases aligning to TRBD1. V lost 3 bases and J lost 3; bases outside the gene matches: 3. Per the germline V gene, CDR1 is SGHTA and CDR2 is FQGNSA. This CDR3 spans 15 amino acids. The CDR3 DNA reads as TGTGCCAGCAGCTTTGGGACAGGGTTCAATCAGCCCCAGCATTTT. This encodes CASSFGTGFNQPQHF. Using reference TRBV7-2 and TRBJ1-5 for the parts outside the CDR3, the full variable domain is GAGVSQSPSNKVTEKGKDVELRCDPISGHTALYWYRQSLGQGLEFLIYFQGNSAPDKSGLPSDRFSAERTGGSVSTLTIQRTQQEDSAVYLCASSFGTGFNQPQHFGDGTRLSIL.

The chain couples TRBV6-6 to TRBJ2-1; tentatively, D is TRBD1 (6 bases). Germline V lookup: CDR1 MNHNY, CDR2 SVGAGI (reference sequence). The CDR3 extends over 16 amino acids. V gave up 8 bases and J gave up 0 bases, with 17 bases separating them. The CDR3 is CASVPFQGYSYNEQFF. The CDR3 coding sequence is TGTGCCAGCGTGCCGTTCCAGGGGTACTCCTACAATGAGCAGTTCTTC.

This chain links TRBV7-3 with TRBJ1-6; 10 nucleotides align to TRBD1. The length of the CDR3 is 14 residues. Trimming removed 4 bases from V and 10 bases from J; junction bases left unmatched: 4. The germline CDR1 and CDR2 sequences are SGHTA and FQGTGA. This CDR3 reads CASSSGQGESPLHF. For the CDR3, the DNA is TGTGCCAGCAGCTCTGGACAGGGGGAATCACCCCTCCACTTT.

The chain couples TRBV20-1 to TRBJ2-3, with D possibly called TRBD1 or TRBD2 (6 bases each). The CDR3 runs to 16 residues. Germline V gives CDR1 DFQATT, CDR2 SNEGSKA (reference sequence). V lost 1 base to trimming and J lost 1 base, with 15 bases between them. In DNA, the CDR3 is TGCAGTGCTAGAGGGGACCGACGGGGGCGCACAGATACGCAGTATTTT. The encoded protein is CSARGDRRGRTDTQYF.

This clonotype came up a few times. The chain combines TRBV19 with TRBJ2-1, with D perhaps matching TRBD1 or TRBD2 (5 bases each). Germline-derived CDR1 and CDR2 are LNHDA and SQIVND (reference sequence). V was cut by 4 bases and J by 15 bases, with 16 bases left in between. The CDR3 has 12 amino acids. The CDR3 sequence is CASSTPGPIAFF. CDR3 DNA sequence: TGTGCCAGTAGTACCCCGGGACCGATAGCGTTCTTC.

This clonotype has ten or more counts. This chain uses TRBV11-2 with TRBJ2-3; D is unclear. V lost 1 base and J lost 0, with 8 bases in between. CDR3 length equals 15 residues. Germline V gene data show CDR1 as SGHAT and CDR2 as FQNNGV. CDR3: CASSLAVLSTDTQYF. The DNA of the CDR3 is TGTGCCAGCAGCTTAGCTGTCCTAAGCACAGATACGCAGTATTTT.

The table lists this clonotype with a few counts. The genes are TRBV3-1 and TRBJ2-1; either TRBD1 or TRBD2 may supply D (5 bases each). V shed 4 bases and J shed 6 bases, with 13 bases lying between them. CDR1 is LGHDT, CDR2 YNNKEL, per germline (reference sequence). The CDR3 extends over 14 amino acids. The CDR3 DNA follows: TGTGCCAGCAGCCGGACACGTCGGGGCAATGAGCAGTTCTTC. This gives the protein CASSRTRRGNEQFF.